These 4 T cell receptor beta chains came from one sample sequenced in a study of blood T cell repertoires in COVID-19. TCRdb keeps only in-frame clones here, not all; method: immunoSEQ multiplex PCR. Of approximately 50,000 clones detected, about nine tenths appear once; the ten largest clones hold 4.5% to 5.5%. Sequences were obtained from peripheral blood. The receptors come from an older man with acute or convalescent COVID-19.

The chain is built from TRBV5-1 and TRBJ2-2, with TRBD2 matching over 12 bases. Germline assignment: CDR1 SGHRS and CDR2 YFSETQ. The length of the CDR3 is 15 residues. The V and J ends lost 2 bases and 6 bases, in that order; junction bases with no gene match: 2. The CDR3 nucleotides are TGCGCCAGCAGCTTCCTAGCGGGGGGGCCCGGGGAGCTGTTTTTT. Protein product: CASSFLAGGPGELFF.

The chain carries TRBV5-1 and TRBJ1-4; 8 nucleotides line up with TRBD1. Trimming cost V 7 bases and J 0 bases; bases outside gene matches: 8. This CDR3 is 16 amino acids long. The germline V gene encodes CDR1 SGHRS and CDR2 YFSETQ. The CDR3 protein is CASRRTGITTNEKLFF. The CDR3 bases are TGCGCCAGCCGACGGACAGGGATCACAACTAATGAAAAACTGTTTTTT. Full variable domain (outside the CDR3, taken from reference TRBV5-1 and TRBJ1-4): KAGVTQTPRYLIKTRGQQVTLSCSPISGHRSVSWYQQTPGQGLQFLFEYFSETQRNKGNFPGRFSGRQFSNSRSEMNVSTLELGDSALYLCASRRTGITTNEKLFFGSGTQLSVL.

This chain connects TRBV11-2 to TRBJ2-5, with D possibly TRBD2 on 6 matching bases. Germline-derived CDR1 and CDR2 are SGHAT and FQNNGV. V lost 3 bases and J lost 5, with 16 bases in between. The CDR3 contains 15 residues. The CDR3 region is CASSFRRGNGETQYF. For the CDR3, the DNA is TGTGCCAGCAGCTTTCGACGGGGGAATGGGGAGACCCAGTACTTC.

This clone has only a few counts. The chain carries TRBV7-6 and TRBJ2-7; 10 nucleotides align to TRBD1. The germline CDR1 and CDR2 sequences are SGHVS and FNYEAQ. V lost 4 bases and J lost 4; bases outside the gene matches: 7. This CDR3 region has 15 residues. The CDR3 region is CASSSSGQGRYEQYF. In nucleotides, the CDR3 is TGTGCCAGCAGCTCGTCGGGACAGGGGAGGTACGAGCAGTACTTC. Drawing the rest from reference TRBV7-6 and TRBJ2-7, the complete variable domain is GAGVSQSPRYKVTKRGQDVALRCDPISGHVSLYWYRQALGQGPEFLTYFNYEAQQDKSGLPNDRFSAERPEGSISTLTIQRTEQRDSAMYRCASSSSGQGRYEQYFGPGTRLTVT.